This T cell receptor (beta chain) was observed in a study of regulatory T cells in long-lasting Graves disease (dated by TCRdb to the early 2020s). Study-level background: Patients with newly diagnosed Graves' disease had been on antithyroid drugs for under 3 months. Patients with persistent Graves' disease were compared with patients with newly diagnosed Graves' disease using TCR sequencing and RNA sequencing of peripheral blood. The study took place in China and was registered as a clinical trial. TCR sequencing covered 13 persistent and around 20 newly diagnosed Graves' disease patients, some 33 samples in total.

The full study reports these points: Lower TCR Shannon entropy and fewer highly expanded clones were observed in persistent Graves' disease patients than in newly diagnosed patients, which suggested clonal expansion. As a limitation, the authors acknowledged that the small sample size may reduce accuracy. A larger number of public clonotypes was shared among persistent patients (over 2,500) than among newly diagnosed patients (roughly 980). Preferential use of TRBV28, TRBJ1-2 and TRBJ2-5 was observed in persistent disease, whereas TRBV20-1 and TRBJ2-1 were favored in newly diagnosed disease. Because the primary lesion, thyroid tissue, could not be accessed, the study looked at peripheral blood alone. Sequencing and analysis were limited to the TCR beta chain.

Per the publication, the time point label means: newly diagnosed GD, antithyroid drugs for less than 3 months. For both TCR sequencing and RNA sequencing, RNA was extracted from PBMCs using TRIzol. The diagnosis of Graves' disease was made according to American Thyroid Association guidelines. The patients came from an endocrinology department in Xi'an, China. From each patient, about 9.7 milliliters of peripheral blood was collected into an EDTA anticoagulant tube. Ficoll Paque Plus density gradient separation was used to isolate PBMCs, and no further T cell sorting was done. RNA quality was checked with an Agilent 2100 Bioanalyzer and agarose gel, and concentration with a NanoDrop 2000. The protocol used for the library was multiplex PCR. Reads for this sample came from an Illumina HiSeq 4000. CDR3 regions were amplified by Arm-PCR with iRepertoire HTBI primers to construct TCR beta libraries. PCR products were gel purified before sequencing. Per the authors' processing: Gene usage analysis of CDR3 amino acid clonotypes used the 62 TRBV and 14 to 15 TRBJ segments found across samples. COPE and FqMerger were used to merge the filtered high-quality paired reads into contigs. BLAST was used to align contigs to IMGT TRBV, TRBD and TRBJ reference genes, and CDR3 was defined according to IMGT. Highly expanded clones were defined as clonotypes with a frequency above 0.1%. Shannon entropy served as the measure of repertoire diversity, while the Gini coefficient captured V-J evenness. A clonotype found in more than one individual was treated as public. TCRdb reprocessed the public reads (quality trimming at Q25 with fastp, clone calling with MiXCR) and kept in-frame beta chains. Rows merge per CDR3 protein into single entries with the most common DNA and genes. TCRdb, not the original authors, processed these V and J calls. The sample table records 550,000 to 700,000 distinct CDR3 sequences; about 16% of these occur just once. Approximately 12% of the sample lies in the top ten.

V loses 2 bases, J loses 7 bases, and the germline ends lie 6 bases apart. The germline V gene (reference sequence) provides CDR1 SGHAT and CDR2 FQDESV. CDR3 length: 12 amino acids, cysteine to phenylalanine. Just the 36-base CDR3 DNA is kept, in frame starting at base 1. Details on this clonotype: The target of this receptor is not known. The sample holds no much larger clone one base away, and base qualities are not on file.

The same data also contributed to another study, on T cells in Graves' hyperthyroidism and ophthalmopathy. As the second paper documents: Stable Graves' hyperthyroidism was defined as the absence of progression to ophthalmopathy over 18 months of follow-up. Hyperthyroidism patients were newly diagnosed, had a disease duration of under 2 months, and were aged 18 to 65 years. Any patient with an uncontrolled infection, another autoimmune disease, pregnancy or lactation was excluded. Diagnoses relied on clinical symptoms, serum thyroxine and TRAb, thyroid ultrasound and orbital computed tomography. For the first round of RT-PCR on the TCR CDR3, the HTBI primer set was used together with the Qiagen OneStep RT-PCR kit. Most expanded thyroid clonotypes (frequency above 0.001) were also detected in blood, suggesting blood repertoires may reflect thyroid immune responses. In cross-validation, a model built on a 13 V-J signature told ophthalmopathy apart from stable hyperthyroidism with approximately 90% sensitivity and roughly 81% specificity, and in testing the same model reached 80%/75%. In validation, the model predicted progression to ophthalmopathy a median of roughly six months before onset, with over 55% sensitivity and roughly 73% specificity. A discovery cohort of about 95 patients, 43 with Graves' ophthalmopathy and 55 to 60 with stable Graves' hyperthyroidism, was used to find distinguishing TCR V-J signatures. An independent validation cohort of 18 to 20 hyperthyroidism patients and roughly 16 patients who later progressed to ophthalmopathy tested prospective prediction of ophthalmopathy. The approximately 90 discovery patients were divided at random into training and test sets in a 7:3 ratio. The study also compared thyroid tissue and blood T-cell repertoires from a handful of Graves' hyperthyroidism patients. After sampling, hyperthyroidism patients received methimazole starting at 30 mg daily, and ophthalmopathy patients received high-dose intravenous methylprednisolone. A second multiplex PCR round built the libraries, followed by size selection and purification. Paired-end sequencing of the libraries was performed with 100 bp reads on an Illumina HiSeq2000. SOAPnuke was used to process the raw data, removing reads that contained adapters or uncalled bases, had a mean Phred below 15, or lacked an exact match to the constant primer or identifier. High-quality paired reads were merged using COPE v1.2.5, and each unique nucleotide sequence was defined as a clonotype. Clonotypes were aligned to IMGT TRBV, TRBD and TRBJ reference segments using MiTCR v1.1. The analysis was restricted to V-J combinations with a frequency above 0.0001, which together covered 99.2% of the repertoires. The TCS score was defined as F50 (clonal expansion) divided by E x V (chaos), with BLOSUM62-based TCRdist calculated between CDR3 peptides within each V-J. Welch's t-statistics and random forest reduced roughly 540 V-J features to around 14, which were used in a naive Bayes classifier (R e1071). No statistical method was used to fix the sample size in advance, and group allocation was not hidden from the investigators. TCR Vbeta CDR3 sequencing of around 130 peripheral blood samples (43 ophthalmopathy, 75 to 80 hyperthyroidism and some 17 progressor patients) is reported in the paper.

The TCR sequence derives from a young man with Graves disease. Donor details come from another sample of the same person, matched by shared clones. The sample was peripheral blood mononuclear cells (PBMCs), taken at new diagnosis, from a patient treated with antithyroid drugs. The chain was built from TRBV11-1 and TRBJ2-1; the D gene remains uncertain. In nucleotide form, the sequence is TGTGCCAGCAGCTTAAGTTGGAATGAGCAGTTCTTC. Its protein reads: CASSLSWNEQFF.